This TCR beta chain was obtained from a study of blood T cell repertoires in COVID-19. At the level of the study: There were acute and convalescent COVID-19 samples, and they came from the United States, Italy and Spain.

Per the original methods: Reference gene primer amplification gave estimated nucleated cell counts. The table came from immunoSEQ multiplex PCR; TCRdb's copy has only in-frame clones and leaves some out. For V, J and clone size, that table is used; D and trimming come from the DNA. The data contain a few hundred thousand clones, 90% of them seen just once; the ten biggest clones take up around 0.96%. Germline CDR1 MDHEN, CDR2 SYDVKM. There are 13 residues in the CDR3. Trimming removed 8 bases from V and 7 bases from J, with 15 bases in between. This chain connects TRBV28 to TRBJ1-3, with D uncertain. The sequence was obtained from a woman aged 35 to 49 with COVID-19, enrolled during active disease. Sequences were obtained from peripheral blood. In DNA, the CDR3 is TGTGCCAGCGGTGGCAGGCCACCGAACACCATATATTTT. Amino acid sequence: CASGGRPPNTIYF.